This is a list of T cell receptor beta chains from one sample in a study of regulatory T cells in long-lasting Graves disease. TCRdb itself ran the multiplex PCR reads through MiXCR, one entry per CDR3 protein. The profile covers some 370,000 distinct CDR3 sequences, with more than 20% appearing a single time and 20% taken by the ten largest. The sequences come from peripheral blood mononuclear cells (PBMCs), collected when the disease was refractory, from a patient treated with antithyroid drugs. The receptors were gathered from a female donor with Graves disease. CDR3s include the opening cysteine and the closing phenylalanine or tryptophan. The order of the fields is CDR3 protein, CDR3 DNA, J gene, D gene, clone size, CDR3 length, V gene. The D gene is left open where the match is weak. Part of the rows lack a size; the others show once, few, many or a class for expanded clones.

CASSLALAGYSSYEQYF | TGTGCCAGCAGCTTGGCCCTAGCGGGTTATAGCTCCTACGAGCAGTACTTC | TRBJ2-7 | TRBD2 | few | 17 | TRBV11-1
CASSQQLFTIYF | TGTGCCAGCAGCCAGCAGCTGTTCACCATATATTTT | TRBJ1-3 | - | - | 12 | TRBV14
CASSSSLFGTVNLDF | TGTGCCAGCAGTTCTAGTCTTTTCGGGACAGTGAATTTGGACTTC | TRBJ2-4 | TRBD1 | many | 15 | TRBV12-3/TRBV12-4
CASSLLGQGAEQYF | TGTGCCAGCAGTTTACTGGGACAGGGGGCCGAGCAGTACTTC | TRBJ2-7 | TRBD1 | few | 14 | TRBV12-3/TRBV12-4
CATTATLNTEAFF | TGTGCCACGACAGCGACCCTGAACACTGAAGCTTTCTTT | TRBJ1-1 | - | many | 13 | TRBV28
CASSLRTSGSGVGELFF | TGTGCCAGCAGCTTGCGAACTAGCGGGAGCGGAGTCGGGGAGCTGTTTTTT | TRBJ2-2 | TRBD2 | - | 17 | TRBV7-2
CSARDGTSGWEGVYEQYF | TGCAGTGCTAGAGATGGGACTAGCGGGTGGGAAGGGGTATACGAGCAGTACTTC | TRBJ2-7 | TRBD2 | - | 18 | TRBV20-1
CSARMGSRLAKNIQYF | TGCAGTGCTAGAATGGGAAGCCGGTTAGCCAAAAACATTCAGTACTTC | TRBJ2-4 | - | few | 16 | TRBV20-1
CASREARMNTGELFF | TGTGCCAGCAGGGAAGCGAGAATGAACACCGGGGAGCTGTTTTTT | TRBJ2-2 | - | many | 15 | TRBV28
CASSLRSYRDSQETQYF | TGTGCCAGCAGCTTAAGGTCGTACCGGGACAGCCAAGAGACCCAGTACTTC | TRBJ2-5 | TRBD1 | many | 17 | TRBV11-2
CASSLGLAGDVAENIQYF | TGTGCCAGCAGCTTGGGACTAGCGGGAGATGTGGCGGAAAACATTCAGTACTTC | TRBJ2-4 | TRBD2 | few | 18 | TRBV6-1
CASSEEGTNSYEQYF | TGTGCCAGCAGTGAAGAGGGGACGAATTCCTACGAGCAGTACTTC | TRBJ2-7 | - | many | 15 | TRBV2
CASSLAREGDEQYF | TGCGCCAGCAGCTTGGCGCGGGAGGGGGACGAGCAGTACTTC | TRBJ2-7 | TRBD2 | many | 14 | TRBV5-1
CASSYFGSPLHF | TGTGCCAGCAGTTACTTTGGTTCACCCCTCCACTTT | TRBJ1-6 | - | - | 12 | TRBV6-5
CASSPHQGDGETQYF | TGTGCCAGCTCACCACATCAGGGGGATGGGGAGACCCAGTACTTC | TRBJ2-5 | TRBD1 | few | 15 | TRBV18
CSARGGIELTEAFF | TGCAGTGCTAGAGGAGGGATCGAACTCACTGAAGCTTTCTTT | TRBJ1-1 | - | - | 14 | TRBV20-1
CSATHRSSTDTQYF | TGCAGTGCTACCCACAGGTCTAGCACAGATACGCAGTATTTT | TRBJ2-3 | - | - | 14 | TRBV20-1
CASSARTGSIQETQYF | TGTGCCAGCAGCGCCCGGACAGGCAGTATTCAAGAGACCCAGTACTTC | TRBJ2-5 | TRBD1 | many | 16 | TRBV7-2
CASSSSSGRASGEQYF | TGTGCCAGCAGTTCCTCTAGCGGGAGGGCCTCAGGAGAGCAGTACTTC | TRBJ2-7 | TRBD2 | many | 16 | TRBV12-3/TRBV12-4
CSVSLATGELFF | TGCAGCGTCTCTCTTGCCACCGGGGAGCTGTTTTTT | TRBJ2-2 | - | - | 12 | TRBV29-1
CASGKGLQNTGELFF | TGCGCCAGCGGAAAGGGACTACAAAACACCGGGGAGCTGTTTTTT | TRBJ2-2 | TRBD2 | - | 15 | TRBV5-1
CASSIWGGKDTEAFF | TGTGCCAGCAGTATTTGGGGGGGGAAAGACACTGAAGCTTTCTTT | TRBJ1-1 | - | few | 15 | TRBV11-2
CASSNPVGLAGVETQYF | TGTGCCAGCAGTAACCCTGTGGGACTAGCGGGAGTAGAGACCCAGTACTTC | TRBJ2-5 | TRBD2 | - | 17 | TRBV6-2/TRBV6-3
CASSRSANTVYEQYF | TGTGCCAGCAGCCGTAGCGCGAATACAGTCTACGAGCAGTACTTC | TRBJ2-7 | - | - | 15 | TRBV7-9
CASSPPVGGAFF | TGTGCCAGCTCACCCCCGGTTGGCGGAGCTTTCTTT | TRBJ1-1 | - | few | 12 | TRBV18
CASSLSGGWNTIYF | TGTGCCAGCAGCTTATCTGGAGGGTGGAACACCATATATTTT | TRBJ1-3 | - | - | 14 | TRBV7-2